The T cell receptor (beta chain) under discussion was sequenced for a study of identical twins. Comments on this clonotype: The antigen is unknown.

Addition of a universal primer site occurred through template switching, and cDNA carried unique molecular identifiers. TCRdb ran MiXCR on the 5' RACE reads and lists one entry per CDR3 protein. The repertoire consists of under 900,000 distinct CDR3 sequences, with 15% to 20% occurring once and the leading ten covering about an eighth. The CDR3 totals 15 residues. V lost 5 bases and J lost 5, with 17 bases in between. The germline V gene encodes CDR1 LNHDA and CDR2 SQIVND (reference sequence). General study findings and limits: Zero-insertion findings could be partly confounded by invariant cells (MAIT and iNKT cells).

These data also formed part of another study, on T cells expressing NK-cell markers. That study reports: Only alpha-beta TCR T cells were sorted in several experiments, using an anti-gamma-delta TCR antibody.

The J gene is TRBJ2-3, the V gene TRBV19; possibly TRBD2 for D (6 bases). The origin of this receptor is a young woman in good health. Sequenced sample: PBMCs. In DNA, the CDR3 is TGTGCCAGTAGTCTGGGGACTGACTCACAAGATACGCAGTATTTT. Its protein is CASSLGTDSQDTQYF.